This T cell receptor (beta chain) was obtained from a study of T cells in Graves' hyperthyroidism and ophthalmopathy (dated by TCRdb to the late 2010s). Regarding the research as a whole: Peripheral blood samples were taken at the time of initial diagnosis, prior to any treatment. To identify TCR V-J signatures that set the groups apart, the researchers used a discovery cohort of approximately 98 patients, made up of around 40 with Graves' ophthalmopathy and 55 to 65 with stable Graves' hyperthyroidism. According to the paper, TCR Vbeta CDR3 sequencing was carried out on 135 peripheral blood samples, which came from more than 40 ophthalmopathy, some 73 hyperthyroidism and about 17 progressor patients. Following sampling, methimazole starting at 30 mg daily was given to hyperthyroidism patients, and high-dose intravenous methylprednisolone was given to ophthalmopathy patients. Whether ophthalmopathy could be predicted prospectively was tested in an independent validation cohort made up of about 18 hyperthyroidism patients plus 17 patients who later progressed to ophthalmopathy. The 100 or so discovery patients were randomly split 7:3 into training and test sets. The study also compared thyroid tissue and blood T-cell repertoires from a handful of Graves' hyperthyroidism patients. General study outcomes and caveats: Most expanded thyroid clonotypes (frequency above 0.001) were also detected in blood, a finding suggesting that blood repertoires may reflect thyroid immune responses. Ophthalmopathy was separated from stable hyperthyroidism by a 13 V-J signature model, with approximately 90% sensitivity and 81% to 82% specificity obtained in cross-validation and 80%/75% obtained in testing. In validation, progression to ophthalmopathy was predicted by the model with nearly 71% sensitivity and about 72% specificity, a median of roughly 6 months before onset. Sample size was not statistically predetermined, and blinding of investigators to group allocation was not performed.

Taken from cysteine to phenylalanine, the CDR3 has 12 residues. Only CDR3 DNA is held: 36 bases, read in frame from base 1. Looking up the germline V gene (reference sequence) yields CDR1 WNHNN and CDR2 SYGVQD. Cut back by 5 bases and 6 bases, the V and J ends lie 10 bases apart. Hyperthyroidism patients were newly diagnosed, with disease duration under 2 months, and aged 18 to 65 years. The study excluded patients with uncontrolled infections, other autoimmune diseases, pregnancy or lactation. Diagnoses relied on clinical symptoms, serum thyroxine and TRAb, thyroid ultrasound and orbital computed tomography. Blood from progressor patients was collected at the time of first diagnosis with hyperthyroidism, before any ophthalmopathy symptoms had appeared. PBMCs were separated from over 9 ml of fresh peripheral blood using Ficoll-Paque density gradient centrifugation. Progressor patients were initially diagnosed with Graves' hyperthyroidism and developed ophthalmopathy during follow-up. Total RNA was extracted with Trizol reagent, and quality was checked on an Agilent 2100 Bioanalyzer.

The TCR beta CDR3 regions were amplified from RNA transcripts. The TCR CDR3 was subjected to a first round of RT-PCR using the HTBI primer set and the Qiagen OneStep RT-PCR kit. Libraries were constructed in a second round of multiplex PCR, after which size selection and purification were carried out. Paired-end sequencing of the libraries was performed with 100 bp reads on an Illumina HiSeq2000. In the source study's methods: SOAPnuke was used to process the raw data, with reads discarded if the reads contained adapters or uncalled bases, had a mean Phred below 15, or lacked an exact constant-primer or identifier match. High-quality paired reads were merged with COPE v1.2.5, and unique nucleotide sequences were defined as clonotypes. MiTCR v1.1 was used to align clonotypes to the IMGT TRBV, TRBD and TRBJ reference segments. Analysis was restricted to V-J combinations with a frequency above 0.0001, which covered 98% to 99.2% of repertoires. A TCS score was defined as the ratio between F50 (clonal expansion) and ExV (chaos), using BLOSUM62-based TCRdist between CDR3 peptides within each V-J. Welch's t-statistics and random forest reduced 500 to 550 V-J features to 13, which were used in a naive Bayes classifier (R e1071). The public reads were run again by TCRdb, first through fastp at Q25 and then through MiXCR, and only productive beta chains were kept. For every CDR3 protein sequence, its rows merge into one entry that carries the most common genes and DNA. The authors' filters were not applied to this entry. The sample includes under 350,000 distinct CDR3 sequences, with less than 30% observed a single time. Roughly 24% of the sample is taken by the ten largest.

This clonotype was seen ten or more times. No antigen is known for it. Per-base qualities were not stored, and no clone one base away is much larger. Sequencing used blood. The chain couples TRBV10-1 to TRBJ1-1; D gene: possibly TRBD1, on 6 matching bases. This TCR was sampled from a man in his forties or fifties with Graves' hyperthyroidism that later progressed to Graves' ophthalmopathy. The CDR3 protein: CASSTGYPEAFF. The bases read TGCGCCAGCAGTACAGGGTACCCTGAAGCTTTCTTT.